This T cell receptor (beta chain) is drawn from a study of blood T cell repertoires in COVID-19. Germline trimming cut 3 bases from V and 5 bases from J; bases unmatched to any gene: 10. Germline assignment: CDR1 SGHNT and CDR2 YYREEE (reference sequence). CDR3 length equals 15 residues. Method: immunoSEQ multiplex PCR; TCRdb's copy keeps in-frame clones and lacks some. Counted here are hundreds of thousands of clones, over 75% occurring once; the ten biggest clones make up 0.9% to 1.2%. Only a few counts were recorded for this clone. The rearrangement uses TRBV5-4 and TRBJ1-1, with TRBD1 matching 7 bases. This TCR derives from a woman in her twenties or thirties who had recovered from COVID-19. The sample comprised PBMCs or T cells enriched from blood (not recorded which). DNA for the CDR3: TGTGCCAGCAGCTCAGGACAGGACCCGCGGACTGAAGCTTTCTTT. It translates to CASSSGQDPRTEAFF. Combining the CDR3 with reference TRBV5-4 and TRBJ1-1 gives the whole variable domain ETGVTQSPTHLIKTRGQQVTLRCSSQSGHNTVSWYQQALGQGPQFIFQYYREEENGRGNFPPRFSGLQFPNYSSELNVNALELDDSALYLCASSSGQDPRTEAFFGQGTRLTVV.